The clone carrying this T cell receptor beta chain was detected ten times or more. The sample is drawn from a study of identical twins. Only healthy Caucasians were enrolled as donors. Between the trimmed V and J ends, which lost 4 bases and 4 bases, there was a span of 9 bases. The CDR3 spans 13 residues. The V gene's germline CDR1 is SGHRS and CDR2 YFSETQ. It was template switching that added a universal primer site, and there were unique molecular identifiers on the cDNA. From the 5' RACE reads, TCRdb called clonotypes with MiXCR, one entry per CDR3 protein. The profile covers 1.5 million to 2 million distinct CDR3 sequences, with under 35% appearing a single time and around 0.25% taken by the ten largest.

The clonotype originates from a newborn girl in good health. Sequenced input: cord blood. The chain uses TRBV5-1 and TRBJ2-1; a possible D gene is TRBD1 (6 bases). The CDR3 DNA is TGCGCCAGCAGCCGCGGACAGTACAATGAGCAGTTCTTC. Protein: CASSRGQYNEQFF. Based on the CDR3 plus reference TRBV5-1 and TRBJ2-1, the full variable domain is KAGVTQTPRYLIKTRGQQVTLSCSPISGHRSVSWYQQTPGQGLQFLFEYFSETQRNKGNFPGRFSGRQFSNSRSEMNVSTLELGDSALYLCASSRGQYNEQFFGPGTRLTVL.